This TCR beta chain is drawn from a study of shared clonotypes between healthy human individuals. All donors qualified as healthy HIV-negative adults and had experienced no recent acute infections or vaccinations. For this clone: A far larger clone differs by one base, so this is likely a read error.

Germline trimming cut 5 bases from V and 0 bases from J; bases unmatched to any gene: 4. Germline V lookup: CDR1 SGHRS, CDR2 YFSETQ. The CDR3 has 15 amino acids. Clones were sequenced by immunoSEQ multiplex PCR, and TCRdb holds only the in-frame ones, with some missing. This repertoire shows some 530,000 clones, 81% found once; its top ten account for more than 9.5%. The sequence was collected from a woman aged 40-49 years in good health. Some clones in this sample may be carry-over from other donors' samples. The V and J genes are TRBV5-1 and TRBJ2-7; 11 nucleotides align to TRBD1. Sequences were obtained from PBMCs. CDR3 in DNA: TGCGCCAGCAGGACCGGGACAGGGGGCTCCTACGAGCAGTACTTC. Protein product: CASRTGTGGSYEQYF.